The next 26 T cell receptor beta chains were all read from a single sample in a study of blood T cells in healthy people across ages. With a J-beta primer mix and a sample-barcoded 5' primer, a second PCR ran roughly 6 to 11 cycles. TCRdb itself ran the 5' RACE reads through MiXCR, one entry per CDR3 protein. The sample comprises around 780,000 distinct CDR3 sequences, more than 25% of which are singletons, and roughly 3.1% rests with the top ten. The same data also went into a second study, on T cells of mothers and their children.

The sample taken for sequencing was blood. These receptors were collected from a boy between 10 and 17 years old in good health.

This chain uses TRBV9 with TRBJ2-5, with D possibly being TRBD1 or TRBD2 (6 bases each). V lost 3 bases, J lost 4 bases, and 13 bases lay in between. The CDR3 contains 14 residues. CDR1 SGDLS and CDR2 YYNGEE come from the germline V gene. The CDR3 DNA follows: TGTGCCAGCAGCGCCCAGGGGACTGGAGAGACCCAGTACTTC. As protein: CASSAQGTGETQYF.

To note about this clonotype: One junction end disagrees with the germline gene, perhaps due to a read error. The chain is built from TRBV24-1 and TRBJ2-2; no reliable D call. Germline V lookup: CDR1 KGHDR, CDR2 SFDVKD. The CDR3 consists of 15 residues. The DNA of the CDR3 is TGTGCCACCCCAAGTATCAGTCCTAACACCGAGGAGCTGTTTTTT. Residues: CATPSISPNTEELFF.

This clonotype has more than one count but fewer than ten. This chain joins TRBV5-5 and TRBJ1-2; 11 nucleotides match TRBD1. CDR3 size: 15 residues. Germline V gives CDR1 SGHKS, CDR2 YYEKEE (reference sequence). V dropped 2 bases and J dropped 3; count of bases not matched to a gene: 3. DNA for the CDR3: TGTGCCAGCAGCTTTGGGACAGGGGGGCACTATGGCTACACCTTC. Its translation: CASSFGTGGHYGYTF.

This clonotype was seen ten or more times. The genes are TRBV5-1 and TRBJ1-4; TRBD1 might be the D (5 bases). Germline V CDR1 and CDR2: SGHRS, YFSETQ. This CDR3 has 17 residues. V shed 2 bases and J shed 0 bases, with 14 bases lying between them. In DNA form, the CDR3 reads TGCGCCAGCAGCTTTGGGGGGGTTTACGCAACTAATGAAAAACTGTTTTTT. Translating it yields CASSFGGVYATNEKLFF. Full variable domain (rest looked up from reference TRBV5-1 and TRBJ1-4): KAGVTQTPRYLIKTRGQQVTLSCSPISGHRSVSWYQQTPGQGLQFLFEYFSETQRNKGNFPGRFSGRQFSNSRSEMNVSTLELGDSALYLCASSFGGVYATNEKLFFGSGTQLSVL.

This clonotype was detected a few times. The rearrangement links TRBV18 to TRBJ2-7; TRBD2 agrees at 8 bases. V shed 3 bases, J shed 6 bases, and the junction held 1 base outside the gene matches. CDR3 length: 12 amino acids. Looked up from germline, CDR1 is KGHSH and CDR2 is LQKENI. CDR3 residues: CASSPTSAEQYF. In DNA, the CDR3 is TGTGCCAGCTCACCGACTAGCGCCGAGCAGTACTTC.

In this sample, this clonotype turned up a few times. This rearrangement joins TRBV3-1 to TRBJ1-2; the D is unclear. With 0 bases removed from V and 8 bases from J, the gap between germline ends came to 10 bases. The CDR3 sequence is 13 residues long. The germline CDR1 and CDR2 sequences are LGHDT and YNNKEL (reference sequence). CDR3 bases: TGTGCCAGCAGCCAAGATAGGGCCACCGGCTACACCTTC. Amino acids: CASSQDRATGYTF.

This clonotype came up a few times. The gene calls are TRBV29-1 and TRBJ2-1; perhaps D is TRBD1 or TRBD2 (5 bases each). This CDR3 region has 15 residues. Germline CDR1 is SQVTM and CDR2 is ANQGSEA. Trimming left V 0 bases short and J 8 bases short, with 17 bases between. For the CDR3, the DNA is TGCAGCGTTGAAGACGGGGCTGGGGGTGAGTATGAGCAGTTCTTC. This translates into CSVEDGAGGEYEQFF.

The V gene is TRBV6-5, the J gene TRBJ2-1; D possibly corresponds to TRBD2 (6 bases). The germline gives CDR1 MNHEY, CDR2 SVGAGI. The germline V and J ends were trimmed by 5 bases and 3 bases, with 17 bases remaining between them. CDR3 length equals 16 residues. CDR3 residues: CASSRPAWGDYNEQFF. The CDR3 bases are TGTGCCAGCAGTCGGCCGGCGTGGGGGGACTACAATGAGCAGTTCTTC.

The chain carries TRBV3-1 and TRBJ2-5, with 11 bases that match TRBD2. Germline CDR1 and CDR2: LGHDT and YNNKEL (reference sequence). There are 15 residues in the CDR3. V shed 1 base and J 4 bases; nucleotides not matched to a gene: 2. In nucleotides, the CDR3 is TGTGCCAGCAGCCAAGCGACTAGCGGGGTAGAGACCCAGTACTTC. Amino acid sequence: CASSQATSGVETQYF.

The chain is built from TRBV7-9 and TRBJ1-2; D not resolved. The CDR3 sequence is 16 residues long. Germline CDR1 is SEHNR and CDR2 is FQNEAQ (reference sequence). Deletions cut 3 bases from V and 2 bases from J, with 16 bases between. The chain's CDR3 is CASSFPLGRENYGYTF. CDR3 bases: TGTGCCAGCAGCTTTCCTTTAGGACGGGAAAACTATGGCTACACCTTC.

J is TRBJ2-3 and V is TRBV10-3; D unresolved. The CDR3 extends over 16 amino acids. CDR1 is ENHRY and CDR2 is SYGVKD in the germline V gene. Between the trimmed V and J ends, which lost 1 base and 2 bases, there was a span of 13 bases. The CDR3 sequence: CAISEWVGLVTDTQYF. CDR3 DNA sequence: TGTGCCATCAGTGAGTGGGTCGGCTTAGTCACAGATACGCAGTATTTT.

This clonotype was seen a few times. The chain employs TRBV7-9 and TRBJ2-5; 7 nucleotides match TRBD1. The DNA matches TRBJ2-7 better at its end, which makes the J call doubtful. The CDR3 runs to 18 residues. Germline CDR1 SEHNR, CDR2 FQNEAQ (reference sequence). CDR3 protein: CASTYLEHPGTVVGEQYF. The CDR3 region has the DNA TGTGCCAGCACCTACCTTGAACACCCGGGGACAGTGGTGGGCGAGCAGTACTTC.

This clonotype has only a few counts. The chain is built from TRBV11-2 and TRBJ1-4; TRBD1 aligns across 8 bases. Per germline, CDR1 SGHAT and CDR2 FQNNGV. This CDR3 spans 13 amino acids. The V gene end was trimmed by 2 bases and the J gene end by 8 bases; junction bases not matched to a gene: 1. The DNA for the CDR3 is TGTGCCAGCAGCTTACCAGGGGGCGAAAAACTGTTTTTT. Encoded protein: CASSLPGGEKLFF.

This clonotype was found a few times. The rearrangement uses TRBV11-1 and TRBJ2-3; 10 nucleotides align to TRBD1. J gave up 5 bases and V 5 bases, and 22 bases lay outside the gene matches. This CDR3 is built from 20 residues. Germline loops: CDR1 SGHAT, CDR2 FQDESV (reference sequence). CDR3 sequence (DNA): TGTGCCAGCAGCGGAGGAGCCGGGACAGGGGACCCTGCGGGGAGAGATACGCAGTATTTT. It is translated as CASSGGAGTGDPAGRDTQYF.

The chain recombines TRBV9 with TRBJ2-7; D not resolved. Trimming took off 3 bases at V and 0 bases at J, with 7 bases between the two ends. Germline assignment: CDR1 SGDLS and CDR2 YYNGEE. The CDR3 loop spans 13 amino acids. This CDR3 reads CASSASGSYEQYF. The CDR3, as DNA: TGTGCCAGCAGCGCCTCAGGCTCCTACGAGCAGTACTTC.

This clonotype showed up just a few times. This chain connects TRBV7-9 to TRBJ2-5; D call uncertain. Germline loops: CDR1 SEHNR, CDR2 FQNEAQ (reference sequence). This CDR3 comprises 14 residues. Trimming removed 5 bases from V and 3 bases from J, with 13 bases in between. The CDR3 region is CASSVVESKETQYF. DNA of the CDR3: TGTGCCAGCAGCGTGGTTGAGTCGAAAGAGACCCAGTACTTC. Using reference TRBV7-9 and TRBJ2-5 for the parts outside the CDR3, the full variable domain is DTGVSQNPRHKITKRGQNVTFRCDPISEHNRLYWYRQTLGQGPEFLTYFQNEAQLEKSRLLSDRFSAERPKGSFSTLEIQRTEQGDSAMYLCASSVVESKETQYFGPGTRLLVL.

The chain uses TRBV12-3 or TRBV12-4 and TRBJ2-5; a possible D gene is TRBD2 (5 bases). The length of the CDR3 is 14 residues. The V gene lost 7 bases and the J gene lost 3 bases, with 15 bases spanning the gap. The CDR3 protein is CASTPGWEKETQYF. The CDR3 DNA sequence: TGTGCCAGCACCCCCGGGTGGGAGAAAGAGACCCAGTACTTC.

CDR3 coding DNA: TGTGCCAGTAATCAGGGGCCTAATGAAAAACTGTTTTTT. Amino acid sequence: CASNQGPNEKLFF. The chain uses TRBV12-3 or TRBV12-4 and TRBJ1-4; D possibly corresponds to TRBD1 (6 bases). CDR3 length: 13 residues. Trimming took off 9 bases at V and 3 bases at J, with 11 bases between the two ends.

The V and J genes are TRBV4-2 and TRBJ2-1; no clear D gene. V was shortened by 3 bases and J by 5 bases, with 23 bases between the two germline ends. Looked up from germline, CDR1 is LGHNA and CDR2 is YNFKEQ. This CDR3 spans 18 amino acids. CDR3 loop: CASSQVLKGRWIHNEQFF. The CDR3, as DNA: TGTGCCAGCAGCCAGGTATTAAAGGGCCGGTGGATACACAATGAGCAGTTCTTC.

The chain is built from TRBV29-1 and TRBJ2-1; TRBD2 is a possible D gene (5 bases). CDR3 size: 14 residues. V was pared by 1 base and J by 6 bases, with 13 bases between. Per germline, CDR1 SQVTM and CDR2 ANQGSEA. CDR3 nucleotides: TGCAGCGTTGAAGGGGTTTCGGGGAGCAATGAGCAGTTCTTC. Its translation: CSVEGVSGSNEQFF.

This clonotype was observed many times. The chain is built from TRBV6-5 and TRBJ2-1; maybe TRBD2 (6 bases). The CDR3 runs to 14 residues. CDR1 MNHEY and CDR2 SVGAGI come from the germline V gene. V was cut by 7 bases and J by 0 bases, with 10 bases left in between. CDR3: CASTPGVSYNEQFF. The CDR3 DNA follows: TGTGCCAGCACGCCGGGGGTCTCCTACAATGAGCAGTTCTTC.

As regards this clonotype: One end of the junction is discordant with germline, which a read error may explain. The genes are TRBV6-5 and TRBJ2-1, with 8 bases matching TRBD1. The CDR3 contains 14 residues. The germline gives CDR1 MNHEY, CDR2 SVGAGI. The CDR3 is CASSYAGGGYERYF. In DNA form, the CDR3 reads TGTGCCAGCAGTTACGCAGGGGGCGGTTACGAGCGGTACTTC.

This clonotype was detected only a few times. The rearrangement joins TRBV29-1 to TRBJ1-2; D is uncertain. With 2 bases removed from V and 4 bases from J, the gap between germline ends came to 14 bases. Germline values: CDR1 SQVTM, CDR2 ANQGSEA. This CDR3 contains 14 residues. CDR3 nucleotides: TGCAGCGTTGAACGCCGGGGTTCGGTCTATGGCTACACCTTC. As protein: CSVERRGSVYGYTF.

This clonotype was observed a handful of times. The chain has TRBV3-1 and TRBJ2-5; D might be TRBD2 (5 bases). This CDR3 region has 18 residues. Germline V lookup: CDR1 LGHDT, CDR2 YNNKEL (reference sequence). V lost 4 bases and J 1 base, leaving 22 bases between the germline ends. CDR3 region: CASSLDASGDLPQETQYF. DNA of the CDR3: TGTGCCAGCAGCCTAGATGCGTCCGGGGATTTGCCCCAAGAGACCCAGTACTTC.

J is TRBJ2-3 and V is TRBV4-2; D gene uncertain. In germline, CDR1 is LGHNA, CDR2 YNFKEQ. Trimming pared 0 bases from V and 5 bases from J, leaving 6 bases between. There are 13 residues in the CDR3. CDR3 loop: CASSQDFKDTQYF. The CDR3 nucleotides read TGTGCCAGCAGCCAAGATTTTAAAGATACGCAGTATTTT.

V usage is TRBV7-8 and J usage is TRBJ2-7; D is perhaps TRBD2 (6 bases). Germline assignment: CDR1 SGHVS and CDR2 FQNEAQ. Deletions cut 1 base from V and 3 bases from J, with 16 bases between. CDR3 size: 16 residues. The CDR3 reads CASSLGPPWRDYEQYF. CDR3 nucleotide sequence: TGTGCCAGCAGCTTAGGCCCACCCTGGCGGGACTACGAGCAGTACTTC.